The present T cell receptor beta chain was sequenced within a study of Ad26.COV2.S vaccination and SARS-CoV-2 variants. Study findings and constraints: Breadth and depth estimates from TCRs may understate total T cell responses.

The data were produced by immunoSEQ multiplex PCR, yet TCRdb's version contains in-frame clones alone and is incomplete. The data contain about 440,000 clones, roughly 85% of them seen just once; the ten biggest clones take up 10% to 15%. Only a few counts were recorded for this clone. Its target is not known. Treatment given: some 19 received Ad26.COV2.S at low or high dose, single or two shots; 5 received placebo; per-sample allocation not given. The samples date from day 63 after the first vaccine or placebo injection. The sequenced sample was peripheral blood, obtained in a trial of Ad26.COV2.S vaccine versus placebo. The receptor was isolated from a person between 18 and 60 years old who received the Ad26.COV2.S COVID-19 vaccine or a placebo.

CDR3 region: CASSLLVNSPLHF. The CDR3 region has the DNA TGTGCCAGCAGTTTATTGGTTAATTCACCCCTCCACTTT. The chain has TRBV28 and TRBJ1-6, with D unresolved. Trimming cost V 1 base and J 6 bases, with 4 bases left between them. Germline V CDR1 and CDR2: MDHEN, SYDVKM. This CDR3 is built from 13 residues.